This T cell receptor beta chain was captured in a study of T cell repertoires in cytomegalovirus infection. Overall study: Public TCR beta signatures provided an indication of both CMV infection and a matching HLA type.

CDR1 and CDR2 from the germline V gene are DFQATT and SNEGSKA (reference sequence). V lost 0 bases to trimming and J lost 1 base, with 13 bases between them. The CDR3 extends over 15 amino acids. TCRdb processed the reads anew with MiXCR; each CDR3 protein has one entry. The data hold hundreds of thousands of distinct CDR3 sequences, with under 40% observed a single time. Study-wide results and caveats: Accumulated public TCR beta family frequency recognized individuals carrying CMV together with the relevant HLA. Predominance within the ex vivo response was attributable to HLA-C-restricted CMV-specific TCR beta clonotypes.

This clonotype has just a few counts. Its antigen is still unknown. Sequences were derived from cultured CD8+ T cells from PBMCs, sampled from culture after CMV antigen stimulation. The chain links TRBV20-1 to TRBJ2-7; D gene unclear. The clonotype originates from a human donor in good health (CMV status not recorded). Some clones in this sample may be carry-over from other donors' samples. DNA of the CDR3: TGCAGTGCTAGAGATATCCAGGCTGGGTCCTACGAGCAGTACTTC. This encodes CSARDIQAGSYEQYF.